This TCR beta chain was observed in a study of shared clonotypes between healthy human individuals. Execution of the assay was at deep level. Using immunoSEQ multiplex PCR, the repertoire was profiled, and TCRdb retains in-frame clones only, with some absent. Of some 1,100,000 clones listed, approximately 80% are singletons. CDR1 SGHTA and CDR2 FQGNSA come from the germline V gene. The CDR3 has 12 residues. The germline V and J ends were trimmed by 5 bases and 2 bases, with 6 bases remaining between them. V usage is TRBV7-2 and J usage is TRBJ2-5; no clear D gene. The sequencing input was memory CD4+ T cells from PBMCs. This sample's subset: CD45RA-negative fraction. This TCR was sampled from a man aged 18 to 35 in good health. Some clones in this sample may be carry-over from other donors' samples. The CDR3 DNA reads TGTGCCAGCAGCGGTGGGCAAGAGACCCAGTACTTC. As protein: CASSGGQETQYF.